The clone carrying this T cell receptor (beta chain) has more than one count but fewer than ten. TCRdb fed the 5' RACE reads into MiXCR, producing one record per CDR3 protein. The repertoire holds roughly 55,000 distinct CDR3 sequences, with approximately 23% as singletons. Naive CD4+ T cells were purified with Tregs depleted by CD25. Trimming took 3 bases from V and 4 from J; bases not matched to a gene: 7. Germline CDR1 reads LNHDA; CDR2 reads SQIVND (reference sequence). The CDR3 loop spans 15 amino acids. The source material was tumor-infiltrating naive CD4+ T cells sorted from the breast tumor. The subset: naive CD4+ T cells, CD4+CD45RA+CD25-. The sequence came from a female donor with breast cancer. The rearrangement uses TRBV19 and TRBJ2-7; 9 bases are shared with TRBD1. The CDR3 bases are TGTGCCAGTAGTATGGAGGGGACAGGGCTTTACGAGCAGTACTTC. Encoded protein: CASSMEGTGLYEQYF.